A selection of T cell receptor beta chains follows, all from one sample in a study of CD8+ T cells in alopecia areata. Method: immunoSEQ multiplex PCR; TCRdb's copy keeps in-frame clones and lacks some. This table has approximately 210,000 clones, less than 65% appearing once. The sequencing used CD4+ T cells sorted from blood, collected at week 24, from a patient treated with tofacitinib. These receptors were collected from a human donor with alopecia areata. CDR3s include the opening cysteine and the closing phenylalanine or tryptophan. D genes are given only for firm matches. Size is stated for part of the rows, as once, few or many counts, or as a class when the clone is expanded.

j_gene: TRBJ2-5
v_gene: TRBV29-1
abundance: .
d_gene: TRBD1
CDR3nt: TGCAGCTCATCCCGACAGGGTGGTCAAGAGACCCAGTACTTC
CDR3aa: CSSSRQGGQETQYF

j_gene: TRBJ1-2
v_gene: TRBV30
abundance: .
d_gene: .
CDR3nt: TGTGCCTGGAGTTTAACAGGGAGTGGCTACACCTTC
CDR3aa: CAWSLTGSGYTF

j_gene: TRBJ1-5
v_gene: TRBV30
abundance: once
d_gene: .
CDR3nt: TGTGCCTGGAGCGACAGGAACGATCAGCCCCAGCATTTT
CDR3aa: CAWSDRNDQPQHF

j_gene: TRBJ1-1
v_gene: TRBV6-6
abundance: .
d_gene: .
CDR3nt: TGTGCCAGCAGTCCTCGACTTCCTGAAGCTTTCTTT
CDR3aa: CASSPRLPEAFF

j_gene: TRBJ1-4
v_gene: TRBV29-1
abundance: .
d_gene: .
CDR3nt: TGCAGCGCCGCGGGCTCAAATGAAAAACTGTTTTTT
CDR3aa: CSAAGSNEKLFF

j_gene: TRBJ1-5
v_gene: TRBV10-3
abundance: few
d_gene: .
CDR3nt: TGTGCCATCAGTGGACAGGATAGCAATCAGCCCCAGCATTTT
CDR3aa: CAISGQDSNQPQHF

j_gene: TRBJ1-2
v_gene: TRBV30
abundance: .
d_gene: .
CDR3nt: TGTGCCTGGAGCCCGGGACAAAGGATGGGATCCTATGGCTACACCTTC
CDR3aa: CAWSPGQRMGSYGYTF

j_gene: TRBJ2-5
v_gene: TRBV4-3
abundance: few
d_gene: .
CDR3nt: TGCGCCAGCAGCCAAGACAGGCAAGAGACCCAGTACTTC
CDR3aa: CASSQDRQETQYF

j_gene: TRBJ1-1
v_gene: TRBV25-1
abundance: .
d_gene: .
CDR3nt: TGTGCCAGCAGTGTAATGCGTGACACTGAAGCTTTCTTT
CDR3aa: CASSVMRDTEAFF

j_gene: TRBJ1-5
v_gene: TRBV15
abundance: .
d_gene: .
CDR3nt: TGTGCCACCAGCAGAGATCCCGGGGATCAGCCCCAGCATTTT
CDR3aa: CATSRDPGDQPQHF

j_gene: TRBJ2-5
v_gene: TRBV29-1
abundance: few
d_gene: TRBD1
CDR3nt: TGCAGCATCGGACAGGGGCAGCAAGAGACCCAGTACTTC
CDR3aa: CSIGQGQQETQYF

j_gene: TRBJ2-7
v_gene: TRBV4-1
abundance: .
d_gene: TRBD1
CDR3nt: TGCGCCAGCAGCCGCTTACCGGGACAGGGGTTCTACGAGCAGTACTTC
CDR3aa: CASSRLPGQGFYEQYF

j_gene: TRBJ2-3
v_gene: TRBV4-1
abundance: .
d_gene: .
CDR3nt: TGCGCCAGCAGCCACCGGTGGGGAGGCACAGATACGCAGTATTTT
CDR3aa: CASSHRWGGTDTQYF

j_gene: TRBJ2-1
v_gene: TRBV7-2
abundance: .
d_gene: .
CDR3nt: TGTGCCAGCAGCCTTGAGGACAGCCGATCTTACAATGAGCAGTTCTTC
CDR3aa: CASSLEDSRSYNEQFF

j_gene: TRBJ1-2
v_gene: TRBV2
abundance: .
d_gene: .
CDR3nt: TGTGCCAGCCGCGGGGACGTCTATGGCTACACCTTC
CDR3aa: CASRGDVYGYTF

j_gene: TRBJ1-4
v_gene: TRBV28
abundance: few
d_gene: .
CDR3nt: TGCGCCAGCAGTAACGTACGTGCAACTAATGAAAAACTGTTTTTT
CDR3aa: CASSNVRATNEKLFF

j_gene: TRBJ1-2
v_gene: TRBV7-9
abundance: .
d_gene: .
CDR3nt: TGTGCCAGCTGGGGAGGGAATGGCTACACCTTC
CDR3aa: CASWGGNGYTF

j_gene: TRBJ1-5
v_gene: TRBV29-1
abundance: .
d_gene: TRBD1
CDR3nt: TGCAGCGTTGGGACAGGAAAGGACAATCAGCCCCAGCATTTT
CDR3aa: CSVGTGKDNQPQHF

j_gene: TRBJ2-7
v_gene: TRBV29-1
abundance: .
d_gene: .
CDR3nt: TGCAGCGTTGGGGAGGCCTACGAGCAGTACTTC
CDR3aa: CSVGEAYEQYF

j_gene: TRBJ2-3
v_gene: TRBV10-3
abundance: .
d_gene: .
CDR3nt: TGTGCCATCAGTGAGAGAGGCGGGCGGGCAGATACGCAGTATTTT
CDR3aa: CAISERGGRADTQYF

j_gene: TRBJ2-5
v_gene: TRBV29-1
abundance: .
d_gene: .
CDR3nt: TGCAGCGTTCGGACGGGCTTGGAGACCCAGTACTTC
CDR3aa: CSVRTGLETQYF

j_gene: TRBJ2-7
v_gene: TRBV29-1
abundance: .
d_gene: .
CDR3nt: TGCAGCGTTGGACAGGTCTACGAGCAGTACTTC
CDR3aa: CSVGQVYEQYF

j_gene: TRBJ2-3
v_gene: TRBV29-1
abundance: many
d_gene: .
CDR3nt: TGCAGCGTGGCCCCTGACACAGATACGCAGTATTTT
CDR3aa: CSVAPDTDTQYF

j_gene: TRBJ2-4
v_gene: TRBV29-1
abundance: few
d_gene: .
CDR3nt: TGCAGCGTTGAAAAACAGGGTTCCAAAAACATTCAGTACTTC
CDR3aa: CSVEKQGSKNIQYF

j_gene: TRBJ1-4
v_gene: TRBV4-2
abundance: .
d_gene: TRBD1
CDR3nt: TGTGCCAGCAGTGACGACAGGGAAGTTACTAATGAAAAACTGTTTTTT
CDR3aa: CASSDDREVTNEKLFF

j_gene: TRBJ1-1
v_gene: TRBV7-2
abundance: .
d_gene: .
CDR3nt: TGTGCCAGCAGCTTGGCTTTGAACACTGAAGCTTTCTTT
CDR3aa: CASSLALNTEAFF

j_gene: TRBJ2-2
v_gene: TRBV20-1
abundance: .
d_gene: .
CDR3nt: TGCAGTGCTATGGGGACCGGGGAGCTGTTTTTT
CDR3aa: CSAMGTGELFF

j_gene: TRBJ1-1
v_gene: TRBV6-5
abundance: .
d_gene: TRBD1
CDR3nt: TGTGCCAGCAGAAAGGACAGGGTGAACACTGAAGCTTTCTTT
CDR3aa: CASRKDRVNTEAFF

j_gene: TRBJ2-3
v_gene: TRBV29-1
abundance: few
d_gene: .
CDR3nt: TGCAGCGGCGGGGTCCGGGGTGGGCCAGATACGCAGTATTTT
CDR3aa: CSGGVRGGPDTQYF

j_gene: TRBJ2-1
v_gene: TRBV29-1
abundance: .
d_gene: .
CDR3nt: TGCAGCGTTGAAGGACCGAGCTCCTACAATGAGCAGTTCTTC
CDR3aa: CSVEGPSSYNEQFF

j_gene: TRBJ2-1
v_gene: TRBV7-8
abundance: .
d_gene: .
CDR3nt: TGTGCCAGCAGCCATCCAGGGGATCGTAGGTACAATGAGCAGTTCTTC
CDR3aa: CASSHPGDRRYNEQFF

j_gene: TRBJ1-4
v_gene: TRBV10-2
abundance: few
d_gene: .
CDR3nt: TGCGCCAGCAAACCATTAAGTGGTGAAAAACTGTTTTTT
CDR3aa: CASKPLSGEKLFF

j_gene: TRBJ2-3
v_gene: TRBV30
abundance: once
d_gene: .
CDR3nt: TGTGCCTGGAGTGTCGTTGGAGGAAAAACGCAGTATTTT
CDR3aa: CAWSVVGGKTQYF

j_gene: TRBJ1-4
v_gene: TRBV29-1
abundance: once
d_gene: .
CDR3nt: TGCAGCGTTACTGATCCGGGTGAAAAACTGTTTTTT
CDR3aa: CSVTDPGEKLFF

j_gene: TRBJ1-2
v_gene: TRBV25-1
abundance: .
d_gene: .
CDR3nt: TGTGCCAGCAGTGGAAACCGTCCGGGGGACTATGGCTACACCTTC
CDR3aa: CASSGNRPGDYGYTF

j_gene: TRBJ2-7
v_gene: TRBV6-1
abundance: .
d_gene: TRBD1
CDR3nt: TGTGCCAGCAGGACAGGGCAAGGCGAGCAGTACTTC
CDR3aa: CASRTGQGEQYF

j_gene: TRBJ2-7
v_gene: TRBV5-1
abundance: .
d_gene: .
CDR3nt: TGCGCCAGCCGCTACTTCGTTGGGACGGAGGAGCAGTACTTC
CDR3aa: CASRYFVGTEEQYF

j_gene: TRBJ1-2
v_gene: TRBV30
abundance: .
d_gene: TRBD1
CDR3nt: TGTGCCGCAAGGGACAGGCCGCCTAACTATGGCTACACCTTC
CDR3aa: CAARDRPPNYGYTF

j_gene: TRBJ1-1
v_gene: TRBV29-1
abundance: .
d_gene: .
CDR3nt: TGCAGCGTCCGGGGGGTTTTGAACACTGAAGCTTTCTTT
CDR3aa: CSVRGVLNTEAFF

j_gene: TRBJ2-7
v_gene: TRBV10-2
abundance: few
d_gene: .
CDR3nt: TGCGCCAGCAGTGAGAGGGGGGAATCCTACGAGCAGTACTTC
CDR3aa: CASSERGESYEQYF

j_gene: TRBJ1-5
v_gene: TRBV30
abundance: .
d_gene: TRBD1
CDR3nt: TGTGCCTGGAGTGTAAGGGGGCGGAATCAGCCCCAGCATTTT
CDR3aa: CAWSVRGRNQPQHF

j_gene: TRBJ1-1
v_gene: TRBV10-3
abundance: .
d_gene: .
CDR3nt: TGTGCCATCAGCGGGAAAGGGGGAAGTCAGGGCGGCTTGAACACTGAAGCTTTCTTT
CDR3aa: CAISGKGGSQGGLNTEAFF

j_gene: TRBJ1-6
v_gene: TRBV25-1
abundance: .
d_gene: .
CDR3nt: TGTGCCAGCAGTGGACGGGGGGACGTTTCACCCCTCCACTTT
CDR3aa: CASSGRGDVSPLHF

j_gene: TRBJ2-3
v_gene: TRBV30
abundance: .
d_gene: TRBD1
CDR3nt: TGTGCCTGGAGCGACAGGGCGGGAGATACGCAGTATTTT
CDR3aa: CAWSDRAGDTQYF

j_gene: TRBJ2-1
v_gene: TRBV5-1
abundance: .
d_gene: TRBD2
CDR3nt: TGCGCCAGCGCGGCGGGGACTAACAATGAGCAGTTCTTC
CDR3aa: CASAAGTNNEQFF

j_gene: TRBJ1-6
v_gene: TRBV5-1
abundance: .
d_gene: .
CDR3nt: TGCGCCAGCAGCTTGGGTGTGGGAAAAGATTCACCCCTCCACTTT
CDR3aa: CASSLGVGKDSPLHF

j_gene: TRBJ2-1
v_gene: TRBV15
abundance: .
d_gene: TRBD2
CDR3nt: TGTGCCACCCGTAGCGGGGGGACCTACAATGAGCAGTTCTTC
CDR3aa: CATRSGGTYNEQFF

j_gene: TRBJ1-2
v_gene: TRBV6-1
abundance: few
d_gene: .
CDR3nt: TGTGCCAGCACCGTCGACTATGGCTACACCTTC
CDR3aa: CASTVDYGYTF

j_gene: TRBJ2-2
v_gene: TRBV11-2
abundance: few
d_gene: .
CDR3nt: TGTGCCAGCAGCACCCGCCGGGGATACGGGGAGCTGTTTTTT
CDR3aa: CASSTRRGYGELFF

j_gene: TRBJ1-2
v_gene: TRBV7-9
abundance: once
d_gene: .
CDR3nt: TGTGCCAGCAGCTTATCGGCCAGTGCTGGCTATGGCTACACCTTC
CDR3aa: CASSLSASAGYGYTF

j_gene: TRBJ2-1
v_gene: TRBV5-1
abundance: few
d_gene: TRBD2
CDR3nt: TGCGCCAGCACCCCTGCGGGGGTGGCGTACAATGAGCAGTTCTTC
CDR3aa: CASTPAGVAYNEQFF

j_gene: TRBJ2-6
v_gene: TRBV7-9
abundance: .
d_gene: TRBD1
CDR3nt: TGTGCCAGCAGCCTAAACAGGGGGCCGACTGGGGCCAACGTCCTGACTTTC
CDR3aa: CASSLNRGPTGANVLTF

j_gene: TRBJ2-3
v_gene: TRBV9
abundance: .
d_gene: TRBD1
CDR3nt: TGTGCCAGCAGCCACCGGGACAGGACCACAGATACGCAGTATTTT
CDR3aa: CASSHRDRTTDTQYF

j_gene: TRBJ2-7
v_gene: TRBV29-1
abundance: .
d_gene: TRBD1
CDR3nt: TGCAGCGTTGAAAGTACAGGCGAGACAGGGGCCTCGTACGAGCAGTACTTC
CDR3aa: CSVESTGETGASYEQYF

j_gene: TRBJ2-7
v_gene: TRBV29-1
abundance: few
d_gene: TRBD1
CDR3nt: TGCAGCGTCGAGGGACAGGGGTTCTACGAGCAGTACTTC
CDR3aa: CSVEGQGFYEQYF

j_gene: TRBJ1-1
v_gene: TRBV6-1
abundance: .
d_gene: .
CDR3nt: TGTGCCAGCAGTGTATCGTACACTGAAGCTTTCTTT
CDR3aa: CASSVSYTEAFF

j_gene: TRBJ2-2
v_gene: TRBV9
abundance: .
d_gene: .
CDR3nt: TGTGCCAGCAGCGTCTATACGTCAGGAGAGCTGTTTTTT
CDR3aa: CASSVYTSGELFF

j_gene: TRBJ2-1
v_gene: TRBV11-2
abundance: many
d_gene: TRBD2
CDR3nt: TGTGCCAGCAGCTTAGGTCTAGCGGGGGGGCTAACCAATGAGCAGTTCTTC
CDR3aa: CASSLGLAGGLTNEQFF